Described below is a single T cell receptor beta chain sequence and its context. What was amplified from RNA transcripts were TCR beta CDR3 regions. The HTBI primer set drove a first-round RT-PCR of the TCR CDR3. Each CDR3 protein gets one entry after TCRdb re-called the multiplex PCR reads with MiXCR. Of some 400,000 distinct CDR3 sequences detected, less than 15% appear once; the ten largest clones hold under 25%. CDR1 is MGHRA and CDR2 is YSYEKL in the germline V gene. The CDR3 covers 16 residues. V lost 1 base and J 1 base, leaving 13 bases between the germline ends. The record originates from a study of T cells in Graves' hyperthyroidism and ophthalmopathy.

The source material was blood. The sequence derives from a man younger than 45 with Graves' hyperthyroidism that later progressed to Graves' ophthalmopathy. This chain joins TRBV4-1 and TRBJ1-1; the D gene is possibly TRBD1 (6 bases). The CDR3 region has the DNA TGCGCCAGCAGCCAAGTTGGGGGCAGGTCGAACACTGAAGCTTTCTTT. This sequence encodes CASSQVGGRSNTEAFF.